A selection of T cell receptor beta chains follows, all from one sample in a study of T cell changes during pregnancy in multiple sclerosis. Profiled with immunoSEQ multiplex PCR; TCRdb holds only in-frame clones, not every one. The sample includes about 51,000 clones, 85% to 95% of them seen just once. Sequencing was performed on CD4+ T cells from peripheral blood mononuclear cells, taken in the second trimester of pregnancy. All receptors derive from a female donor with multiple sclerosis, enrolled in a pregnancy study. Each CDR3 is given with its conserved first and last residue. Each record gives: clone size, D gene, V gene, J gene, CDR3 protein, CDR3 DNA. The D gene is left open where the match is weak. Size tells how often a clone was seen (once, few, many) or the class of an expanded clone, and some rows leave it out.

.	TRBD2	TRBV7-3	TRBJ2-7	CASSSQAGGIYEQYF	TGTGCCAGCAGTTCCCAAGCGGGGGGGATCTACGAGCAGTACTTC
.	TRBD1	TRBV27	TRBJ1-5	CASSFFGQGAGQPQHF	TGTGCCAGCAGTTTCTTTGGGCAGGGGGCCGGTCAGCCCCAGCATTTT
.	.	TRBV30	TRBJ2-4	CAVSTLMNIQYF	TGCGCCGTCTCTACCCTAATGAACATTCAGTACTTC
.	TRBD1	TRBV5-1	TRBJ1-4	CASQTTGTGKEKLFF	TGCGCCAGCCAAACTACCGGGACAGGGAAGGAAAAACTGTTTTTT
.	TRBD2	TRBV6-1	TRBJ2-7	CASSVQRGGLYEQYF	TGTGCCAGCAGTGTCCAGCGGGGGGGCCTCTACGAGCAGTACTTC
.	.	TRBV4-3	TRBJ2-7	CASSPQGGQGYEQYF	TGCGCCAGCAGCCCACAAGGTGGGCAGGGCTACGAGCAGTACTTC
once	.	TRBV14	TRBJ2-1	CASSQDLHSNNEQFF	TGTGCCAGCAGCCAAGATCTACACAGCAACAATGAGCAGTTCTTC
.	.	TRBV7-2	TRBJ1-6	CASSRGLDLGGSPLHF	TGTGCCAGCAGCCGTGGTTTGGACCTAGGCGGGTCACCCCTCCACTTT
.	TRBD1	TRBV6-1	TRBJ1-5	CASTRDRVAGQPQHF	TGTGCCAGCACCCGGGACAGGGTTGCTGGTCAGCCCCAGCATTTT
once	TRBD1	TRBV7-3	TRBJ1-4	CASSLNRGPATNEKLFF	TGTGCCAGCAGCCTAAACAGGGGGCCCGCAACTAATGAAAAACTGTTTTTT
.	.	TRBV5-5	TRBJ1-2	CASSLGGGVYGYTF	TGTGCCAGCAGCTTGGGAGGGGGGGTCTATGGCTACACCTTC
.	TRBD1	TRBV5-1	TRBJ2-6	CASSPIGAGGPLSGANVLTF	TGCGCCAGCAGCCCGATAGGGGCAGGGGGCCCCTTGAGTGGGGCCAACGTCCTGACTTTC
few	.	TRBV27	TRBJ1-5	CASKGQINQPQHF	TGTGCCAGCAAAGGACAGATCAATCAGCCCCAGCATTTT
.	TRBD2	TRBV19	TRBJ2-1	CASGGYNEQFF	TGTGCCAGCGGGGGGTACAATGAGCAGTTCTTC
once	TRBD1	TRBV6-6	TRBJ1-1	CASSSGRGVAFF	TGTGCCAGCAGTTCCGGCAGGGGGGTAGCTTTCTTT
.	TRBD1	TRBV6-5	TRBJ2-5	CASSYIGQGKETQYF	TGTGCCAGCAGCTATATCGGACAGGGGAAAGAGACCCAGTACTTC
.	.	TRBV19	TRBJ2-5	CASSIVGIGETQYF	TGTGCCAGTAGTATAGTCGGGATCGGAGAGACCCAGTACTTC
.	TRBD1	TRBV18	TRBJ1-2	CASSPQGAEGYTF	TGTGCCAGCTCACCACAGGGGGCGGAGGGCTACACCTTC
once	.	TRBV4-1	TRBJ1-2	CASSPGGGNYGYTF	TGCGCCAGCAGCCCGGGCGGGGGAAACTATGGCTACACCTTC
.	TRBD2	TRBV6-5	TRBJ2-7	CASSPGTSGDEQYF	TGTGCCAGCAGTCCCGGGACTAGCGGCGACGAGCAGTACTTC
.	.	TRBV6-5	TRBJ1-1	CASTRGQGGSTEAFF	TGTGCCAGCACTCGTGGGCAGGGTGGTAGCACTGAAGCTTTCTTT
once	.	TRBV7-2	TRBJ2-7	CASSLLAFEQYF	TGTGCCAGCAGCTTACTGGCATTCGAGCAGTACTTC
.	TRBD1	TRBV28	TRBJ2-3	CASSSPGGGTDTQYF	TGTGCCAGCAGTTCTCCAGGGGGAGGCACAGATACGCAGTATTTT
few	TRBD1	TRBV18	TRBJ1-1	CASSRTGSNTEAFF	TGTGCCAGCTCGCGGACAGGTTCGAACACTGAAGCTTTCTTT
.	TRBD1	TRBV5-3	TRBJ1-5	CARRPFPSRQGARQPQHF	TGTGCCAGAAGGCCTTTCCCATCACGGCAGGGGGCGCGTCAGCCCCAGCATTTT
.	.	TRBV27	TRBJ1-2	CASSAGPNYGYTF	TGTGCCAGCAGTGCAGGGCCTAACTATGGCTACACCTTC
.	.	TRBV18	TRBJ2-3	CASSPTLVGGTDTQYF	TGTGCCAGCTCACCGACGTTGGTAGGGGGCACAGATACGCAGTATTTT
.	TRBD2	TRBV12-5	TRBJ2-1	CASGPVAGGEQFF	TGTGCTAGTGGTCCCGTAGCGGGGGGGGAGCAGTTCTTC
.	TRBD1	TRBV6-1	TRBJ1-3	CASIAGGLGGNTIYF	TGTGCCAGCATCGCAGGGGGCCTGGGGGGAAACACCATATATTTT